The present T cell receptor (beta chain) was sequenced within a study of cytomegalovirus exposure and HLA in healthy donors. Study-level findings and limits: The investigators catalogued 164 TCR beta chains as cytomegalovirus-associated. The authors later found most CMV-associated TCR beta chains appeared HLA-restricted. In an earlier analysis, about 87% or about 30%: the productive usage of most TCR beta V segments.

As concerns this clone: The antigen is unknown.

Use of 60 Vbeta and 13 Jbeta primers characterized the PCR. Sequenced by immunoSEQ multiplex PCR; TCRdb stores in-frame clones only, minus some. Of roughly 90,000 clones in the sample, 65% to 85% were seen once. V shed 6 bases and J 6 bases; nucleotides not matched to a gene: 10. The CDR3 has 15 residues. The V gene's germline CDR1 is MNHEY and CDR2 SVGAGI. The sequenced material came from PBMCs. The receptor comes from a man between 18 and 35 years old in good health and CMV-seronegative. The V call is TRBV6-5, the J call TRBJ2-2; 7 bases align to TRBD1. DNA for the CDR3: TGTGCCAGCAGGCCGAGACAGGGTCTCTCCGGGGAGCTGTTTTTT. This sequence encodes CASRPRQGLSGELFF.